Each of the 8 T cell receptor beta chains below was sequenced from the same sample in a study of shared clonotypes between healthy human individuals. CD45RO negativity and positive selection for CCR7 defined naive CD8 cells, a population that excluded terminally differentiated effector memory CD45RA+ cells. Profiled with immunoSEQ multiplex PCR; TCRdb holds only in-frame clones, not every one. The sample lists about 2 million clones, about 95% occurring once. Sequences were obtained from naive CD8+ T cells sorted from blood. The receptor source for this set is a young man in good health.

This clone was detected once. The genes are TRBV6-5 and TRBJ1-5; no reliable D call. V gave up 4 bases and J gave up 6 bases, with 13 bases separating them. CDR3 length: 14 residues. Looked up from germline, CDR1 is MNHEY and CDR2 is SVGAGI. The CDR3 DNA sequence: TGTGCCAGCAGTTTGGTCCAGGAGGCTCAGCCCCAGCATTTT. Translation gives CASSLVQEAQPQHF.

The J gene is TRBJ2-1, the V gene TRBV4-3, with D maybe TRBD2 (6 bases). Germline V gene data show CDR1 as LGHNA and CDR2 as YSLEER. CDR3 length equals 17 residues. V was clipped by 4 bases and J by 0 bases, with 16 bases between them. The chain's CDR3 is CASSPEGLSSSYNEQFF. CDR3 DNA: TGCGCCAGCAGCCCCGAGGGACTGTCGAGCTCCTACAATGAGCAGTTCTTC.

The chain employs TRBV14 and TRBJ2-3, with 12 bases aligning to TRBD2. The ends lost 5 bases at V and 3 bases at J; junction bases unmatched: 6. Germline V gives CDR1 SGHDN, CDR2 FVKESK. The CDR3 has 16 residues. CDR3 region: CASSALAGGRTDTQYF. CDR3 in DNA: TGTGCCAGCAGCGCACTAGCGGGAGGTAGGACAGATACGCAGTATTTT.

This clone was detected once. The chain recombines TRBV6-5 with TRBJ2-1; 10 bases match TRBD2. The V segment lost 6 bases and the J segment 6 bases; nucleotides outside the gene matches: 5. This CDR3 is built from 14 residues. Germline V gene lookup returns CDR1 MNHEY and CDR2 SVGAGI. The CDR3 reads CASRQSGRVNEQFF. CDR3 sequence (DNA): TGTGCCAGCAGACAGAGCGGGAGGGTCAATGAGCAGTTCTTC.

V is TRBV30 and J is TRBJ2-1; D remains unclear. With 0 bases removed from V and 6 bases from J, the gap between germline ends came to 3 bases. CDR3 size: 11 residues. Looked up from germline, CDR1 is GTSNPN and CDR2 is SVGIG (reference sequence). This CDR3 reads CAWSVPNEQFF. As DNA, the CDR3 is TGTGCCTGGAGTGTCCCCAATGAGCAGTTCTTC.

The rearrangement uses TRBV7-9 and TRBJ2-7; D is unresolved. The germline CDR1 and CDR2 sequences are SEHNR and FQNEAQ (reference sequence). The CDR3 extends over 13 amino acids. V lost 3 bases and J 6 bases, leaving 12 bases between the germline ends. In DNA form, the CDR3 reads TGTGCCAGCAGCTTTGGCAGTTTCATCGAGCAGTACTTC. It codes for CASSFGSFIEQYF.

In the case of this clone: The sample holds other DNA sequences that translate to the same CDR3. CDR3 in DNA: TGTGCCAGTAGTGCCGGGACAGGACCCTACGAGCAGTACTTC. Protein product: CASSAGTGPYEQYF. The rearrangement joins TRBV19 to TRBJ2-7; 8 bases are shared with TRBD1. Unmatched junction bases numbered 5, after V lost 5 bases and J lost 2 bases. Germline CDR1 is LNHDA and CDR2 is SQIVND (reference sequence). The CDR3 is 14 residues long.

This sequence joins TRBV19 and TRBJ1-5; TRBD1 is a possible D gene (6 bases). The CDR3 spans 15 residues. Per the germline V gene, CDR1 is LNHDA and CDR2 is SQIVND (reference sequence). V shed 6 bases and J shed 1 base, with 13 bases lying between them. Here the CDR3 DNA reads TGTGCCAGTAGCCTCGATGGACAGAGCAATCAGCCCCAGCATTTT. Amino acids: CASSLDGQSNQPQHF.